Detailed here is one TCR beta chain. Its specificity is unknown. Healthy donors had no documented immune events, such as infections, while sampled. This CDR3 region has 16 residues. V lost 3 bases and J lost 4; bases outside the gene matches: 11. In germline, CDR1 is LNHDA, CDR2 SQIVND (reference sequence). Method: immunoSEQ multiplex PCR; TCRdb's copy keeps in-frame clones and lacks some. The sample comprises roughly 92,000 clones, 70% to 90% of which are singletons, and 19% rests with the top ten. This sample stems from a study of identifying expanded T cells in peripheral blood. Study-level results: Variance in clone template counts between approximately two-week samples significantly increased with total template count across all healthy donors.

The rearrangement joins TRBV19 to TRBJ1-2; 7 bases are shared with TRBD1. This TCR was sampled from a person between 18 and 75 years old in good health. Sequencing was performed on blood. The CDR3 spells CASSIGSGGESYGYTF. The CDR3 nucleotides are TGTGCCAGTAGTATCGGTTCAGGGGGTGAGAGCTATGGCTACACCTTC.